Listed here are 5 T cell receptor beta chains from one sample, sequenced in a study of cytomegalovirus exposure and HLA in healthy donors (dated by TCRdb to the late 2010s). The library was obtained by the immunoSEQ multiplex PCR assay. A mixture of 60 forward primers for TCR Vbeta segments and 13 reverse primers for TCR Jbeta segments was used in the multiplex PCR. TCRdb's version of the immuneACCESS table is confined to in-frame rearrangements and falls short of the full clone set. An unresolved V gene accounts for under half of the shortfall where checked; the remainder is of unknown origin. The sample profile shows a few hundred thousand clones; approximately 82% of them were found once. Of the sample, approximately 8.4% is held by the ten largest clones. Sequenced sample: PBMCs. These receptors all stem from a woman in her fifties or sixties in good health and CMV-seropositive.

This chain links TRBV6-1 with TRBJ2-1; possible D gene TRBD1, 5 bases. From germline, CDR1 is MNHNS and CDR2 SASEGT. This CDR3 is 13 amino acids long. Trimming left V 10 bases short and J 6 bases short, with 16 bases between. Written as DNA, the CDR3 is TGTGCCACCTCCCAGGGCGGCTTCAATGAGCAGTTCTTC. It is translated as CATSQGGFNEQFF.

The chain has TRBV29-1 and TRBJ2-4; TRBD2 matches at 8 bases. Germline-derived CDR1 and CDR2 are SQVTM and ANQGSEA. V lost 3 bases to trimming and J lost 5 bases; unmatched junction nucleotides: 6. CDR3 length: 14 residues. The CDR3: CSVDLGGGQNIQYF. The CDR3 coding sequence is TGCAGCGTTGACTTAGGCGGGGGGCAAAACATTCAGTACTTC.

The gene calls are TRBV5-1 and TRBJ2-5, with D tentatively TRBD2 (6 bases). The DNA end favors TRBJ2-7, so the J call may be wrong. The germline CDR1 and CDR2 sequences are SGHRS and YFSETQ. The CDR3 consists of 17 residues. CDR3 coding DNA: TGCGCCAGCAGCTTGCCCCGGCTCGGGGGATCCAGCTACGAGCAGTACTTC. Translation gives CASSLPRLGGSSYEQYF.

The rearrangement joins TRBV25-1 to TRBJ2-2; TRBD2 might be the D (6 bases). The CDR3 runs 16 residues. Trimming pared 2 bases from V and 6 bases from J, leaving 16 bases between. Germline V gene data show CDR1 as MGHDK and CDR2 as SYGVNS. CDR3 loop: CASSEEGGSQAGELFF. The CDR3 coding sequence is TGTGCCAGCAGTGAAGAAGGAGGGAGCCAGGCCGGGGAGCTGTTTTTT.

The gene calls are TRBV9 and TRBJ1-1; the match to TRBD1 covers 7 bases. Germline V lookup: CDR1 SGDLS, CDR2 YYNGEE. The trim removed 2 bases at V and 11 bases at J, leaving 15 bases unmatched. The CDR3 is 15 amino acids. The CDR3 region has the DNA TGTGCCAGCAGCGTCGATGGACAGGTCCGGGGTAGTGCTTTCTTT. This translates into CASSVDGQVRGSAFF. The full variable domain, with the rest looked up from reference TRBV9 and TRBJ1-1, is DSGVTQTPKHLITATGQRVTLRCSPRSGDLSVYWYQQSLDQGLQFLIQYYNGEERAKGNILERFSAQQFPDLHSELNLSSLELGDSALYFCASSVDGQVRGSAFFGQGTRLTVV.